The 32 T cell receptor beta chains below all came from one sample that was sequenced in a study of human CD8 memory T cell subsets. UMI-labeled 5' RACE was the method by which TCR beta libraries were made. After re-calling the 5' RACE reads, TCRdb lists one entry per CDR3 protein, DNA absent. The repertoire shows 7,000 to 9,500 distinct CDR3 sequences; the top ten hold around 25%. Input material: CD8+ T cells from PBMCs. Receptors were obtained from a human donor in good health.

The V and J genes are TRBV5-6 and TRBJ2-5; the TRBD1 assignment by TCRdb is unverifiable without DNA. Germline values: CDR1 SGHDT, CDR2 YYEEEE. This CDR3 region has 14 residues. CDR3 loop: CASSLGGRVETQYF.

This chain links TRBV4-1 with TRBJ1-2. The CDR3 runs 14 residues. Looked up from germline, CDR1 is MGHRA and CDR2 is YSYEKL. CDR3 residues: CASSQVSAEGGYTF.

The J gene is TRBJ2-7, the V gene TRBV9; TCRdb's D gene call, TRBD1, goes unchecked for lack of DNA. Germline CDR1 is SGDLS and CDR2 is YYNGEE. CDR3 length equals 14 residues. The CDR3 region is CASSGTATRHEQYF.

The chain joins TRBV6-5 to TRBJ1-1. The CDR3 runs 14 residues. Germline lookup yields CDR1 MNHEY and CDR2 SVGAGI. The CDR3 is CASSYSALNTEAFF.

This sequence joins TRBV15 and TRBJ2-7. This CDR3 region has 12 residues. Germline CDR1 LNHNV, CDR2 YYDKDF (reference sequence). CDR3 loop: CATSVGAYEQYF.

The rearrangement links TRBV4-2 to TRBJ2-7; the D gene TCRdb calls, TRBD2, cannot be checked with no DNA. CDR3 length: 15 residues. Germline CDR1 is LGHNA and CDR2 is YNFKEQ. Here the CDR3 reads CASSPTLAGGTGQYF.

Its frequency marks this clonotype as medium-sized. The chain's CDR3 is CAWSVSYGYTF. J is TRBJ1-2 and V is TRBV30. The germline gives CDR1 GTSNPN, CDR2 SVGIG (reference sequence). This CDR3 region has 11 residues.

The rearrangement uses TRBV7-6 and TRBJ2-3. The germline V gene encodes CDR1 SGHVS and CDR2 FNYEAQ. The CDR3 loop spans 15 amino acids. This CDR3 reads CASSRLRTSTDTQYF.

V and J are TRBV19 and TRBJ1-5. CDR1 is LNHDA and CDR2 is SQIVND in the germline V gene (reference sequence). The CDR3 length is 12 residues. This chain's CDR3 is CASTEGNQPQHF.

V usage is TRBV14 and J usage is TRBJ2-7. The CDR3 contains 11 residues. CDR1 and CDR2 from the germline V gene are SGHDN and FVKESK. The CDR3 reads CASSQLLEQYF.

The V call is TRBV9, the J call TRBJ1-5. The CDR3 loop spans 14 amino acids. CDR1 and CDR2 (germline): SGDLS, YYNGEE. The chain's CDR3 is CASSVGDSNQPQHF.

The gene calls are TRBV30 and TRBJ2-7. Germline V gene sequence: CDR1 GTSNPN, CDR2 SVGIG (reference sequence). This CDR3 is built from 12 residues. This CDR3 reads CAWSGIAYEQYF.

Considering frequency, this clonotype is medium-sized. The chain joins TRBV2 to TRBJ1-1; the TCRdb call, TRBD1, lacks DNA for checking. This CDR3 spans 12 amino acids. Germline V lookup: CDR1 SNHLY, CDR2 FYNNEI. The CDR3 here is CAGRQGYTEAFF.

The rearrangement links TRBV27 to TRBJ2-1. The CDR3 spans 12 residues. CDR1 and CDR2 (germline): MNHEY, SMNVEV (reference sequence). CDR3 region: CASSFGDGGQFF.

This clonotype is labeled medium-sized based on frequency. The V and J genes are TRBV30 and TRBJ2-1; TCRdb lists TRBD1, though no DNA is available to test this call. The CDR3 is made up of 14 amino acids. Per germline, CDR1 GTSNPN and CDR2 SVGIG (reference sequence). CDR3: CAWSVLGAYNEQFF.

The rearrangement uses TRBV20-1 and TRBJ2-7. Per the germline V gene, CDR1 is DFQATT and CDR2 is SNEGSKA (reference sequence). This CDR3 comprises 11 residues. The CDR3 spells CSARDVSEQYF.

The rearrangement joins TRBV2 to TRBJ1-1; TCRdb outputs TRBD1, but without DNA this stays unchecked. CDR1 and CDR2 from the germline V gene are SNHLY and FYNNEI. The CDR3 sequence is 12 residues long. The CDR3 spells CASDRGNTEAFF. Full variable domain (remainder filled in from reference TRBV2 and TRBJ1-1): EPEVTQTPSHQVTQMGQEVILRCVPISNHLYFYWYRQILGQKVEFLVSFYNNEISEKSEIFDDQFSVERPDGSNFTLKIRSTKLEDSAMYFCASDRGNTEAFFGQGTRLTVV.

The J gene is TRBJ2-1, the V gene TRBV4-2; the TCRdb call, TRBD2, lacks DNA for checking. This CDR3 region has 14 residues. CDR1 is LGHNA, CDR2 YNFKEQ, per germline. This CDR3 reads CASSQGLSLLEQFF.

V and J are TRBV28 and TRBJ2-3; the TRBD2 assignment by TCRdb is unverifiable without DNA. From germline, CDR1 is MDHEN and CDR2 SYDVKM. CDR3 size: 16 residues. The CDR3 region is CASSPGTSGRTDTQYF.

Judged by frequency, this clonotype is medium-sized. The chain has TRBV15 and TRBJ1-4; TCRdb lists TRBD1, though no DNA is available to test this call. The CDR3 has 17 amino acids. Germline loops: CDR1 LNHNV, CDR2 YYDKDF (reference sequence). Here the CDR3 reads CATSGTRDPGGNEKLFF.

The chain is built from TRBV29-1 and TRBJ2-1; TCRdb indicates TRBD2, and absent DNA this call remains unverified. This CDR3 comprises 11 residues. From germline, CDR1 is SQVTM and CDR2 ANQGSEA. The CDR3 loop is CSVQSPHEQFF.

V usage is TRBV2 and J usage is TRBJ2-1; TCRdb selects TRBD2, and the lack of DNA leaves this call unchecked. The CDR3 has 15 amino acids. Germline V gene sequence: CDR1 SNHLY, CDR2 FYNNEI. CDR3 in amino acids: CASSILAGGGDEQFF.

The chain carries TRBV20-1 and TRBJ2-7; TCRdb's assignment of TRBD2 cannot be checked, as there is no DNA. This CDR3 is built from 14 residues. Germline V lookup: CDR1 DFQATT, CDR2 SNEGSKA (reference sequence). The CDR3 here is CSARSRDYLYEQYF.

The chain carries TRBV28 and TRBJ2-7; TCRdb's D gene call, TRBD2, goes unchecked for lack of DNA. The CDR3 runs 15 residues. Germline CDR1 reads MDHEN; CDR2 reads SYDVKM. The CDR3: CASSQISGSQYEQYF.

V and J are TRBV7-6 and TRBJ2-1; TCRdb lists TRBD2, though no DNA is available to test this call. The CDR3 contains 19 residues. The germline V gene encodes CDR1 SGHVS and CDR2 FNYEAQ. The CDR3 sequence: CASSLAGTSGGPPYNEQFF.

V gene TRBV18 combines with J gene TRBJ1-1. The CDR3 sequence is 13 residues long. Germline V gene sequence: CDR1 KGHSH, CDR2 LQKENI. This CDR3 is CASSPPGYTEAFF.

This clonotype is called medium-sized based on its frequency. The J gene is TRBJ2-5, the V gene TRBV29-1; the D call of TRBD2 rests on TCRdb alone, since no DNA is present to check it. The CDR3 extends over 15 amino acids. The germline V gene has CDR1 SQVTM and CDR2 ANQGSEA. The CDR3 loop is CSVESDSGRYETQYF.

The chain combines TRBV13 with TRBJ2-7; the TCRdb D gene call, TRBD2, has no DNA to confirm it. Germline CDR1 PRHDT, CDR2 FYEKMQ (reference sequence). CDR3 length: 18 residues. CDR3 amino acids: CASSLGVPTAGGPYEQYF.

This rearrangement joins TRBV7-2 to TRBJ2-1; the TCRdb call, TRBD2, lacks DNA for checking. Germline loops: CDR1 SGHTA, CDR2 FQGNSA. This CDR3 has 17 residues. The CDR3 spells CASSLVALAGEINEQFF.

The CDR3 region is CASSAMDRFPDTQYF. The chain recombines TRBV2 with TRBJ2-3; absent DNA, TCRdb's TRBD1 call cannot be checked. Per germline, CDR1 SNHLY and CDR2 FYNNEI. The CDR3 has 15 residues.

This chain links TRBV7-9 with TRBJ2-7; TCRdb's D call, TRBD1, is unchecked because there is no DNA. Per the germline V gene, CDR1 is SEHNR and CDR2 is FQNEAQ (reference sequence). The CDR3 covers 15 residues. The CDR3 protein is CASSGKERGPYEQYF. Complete variable domain (other parts from reference TRBV7-9 and TRBJ2-7): DTGVSQNPRHKITKRGQNVTFRCDPISEHNRLYWYRQTLGQGPEFLTYFQNEAQLEKSRLLSDRFSAERPKGSFSTLEIQRTEQGDSAMYLCASSGKERGPYEQYFGPGTRLTVT.

The chain carries TRBV20-1 and TRBJ2-7; the D gene TCRdb calls, TRBD2, cannot be checked with no DNA. CDR3 length equals 14 residues. Germline V CDR1 and CDR2: DFQATT, SNEGSKA (reference sequence). This chain's CDR3 is CSAEQSGRAFEQYF.